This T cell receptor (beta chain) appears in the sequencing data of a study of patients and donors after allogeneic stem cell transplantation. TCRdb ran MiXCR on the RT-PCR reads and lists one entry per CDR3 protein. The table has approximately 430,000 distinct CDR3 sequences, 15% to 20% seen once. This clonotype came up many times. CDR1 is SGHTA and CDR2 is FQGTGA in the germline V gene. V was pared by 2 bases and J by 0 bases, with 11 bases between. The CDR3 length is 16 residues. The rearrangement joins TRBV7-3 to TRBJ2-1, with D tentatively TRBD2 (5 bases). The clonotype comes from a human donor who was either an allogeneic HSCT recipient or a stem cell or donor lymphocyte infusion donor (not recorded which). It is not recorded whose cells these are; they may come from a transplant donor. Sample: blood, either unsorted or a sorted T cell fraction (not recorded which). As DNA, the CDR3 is TGTGCCAGCAGCTTACACCGGGAACCCTCCTACAATGAGCAGTTCTTC. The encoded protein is CASSLHREPSYNEQFF.